This entry is about one TCR beta chain. No antigen is known for it. This specimen belongs to a study of cytomegalovirus exposure and HLA in healthy donors. V gave up 8 bases and J gave up 3 bases; unmatched junction bases: 8. In germline, CDR1 is MDHEN, CDR2 SYDVKM. This CDR3 has 15 amino acids. This PCR relied on a set of 60 Vbeta primers and 13 Jbeta primers. Profiling relied on immunoSEQ multiplex PCR, and the TCRdb table lists in-frame clones only, not all of them. This sample has 130,000 to 150,000 clones; around 75% occur once, and the top ten carry roughly 2.9%. Study conclusions and caveats: Cytomegalovirus-associated status was assigned to 164 TCR beta chains. Reports state that TCR beta sequences accurately predicted most subjects' HLA-A and HLA-B alleles. Highly shared variants forming one cluster were likely a sequencing artifact.

Input material: PBMCs. V usage is TRBV28 and J usage is TRBJ2-3; 10 bases match TRBD1. The sequence derives from a woman in her twenties or thirties in good health and CMV-seronegative. CDR3 sequence (DNA): TGTGCCAGCCGTACACCGGGACAGGGGACAGATACGCAGTATTTT. It yields the protein CASRTPGQGTDTQYF.